These T cell receptor beta chains were read from a single sample in a study of cytomegalovirus exposure and HLA in healthy donors. Generated by immunoSEQ multiplex PCR, the TCRdb table keeps only in-frame clones and is missing some. The sample consists of under 200,000 clones, 60% to 75% of them appearing once. Sequenced sample: PBMCs. The receptors derive from a woman between 50 and 59 years old in good health and CMV-seropositive. CDR3s include the opening cysteine and the closing phenylalanine or tryptophan. Fields, in order: V gene, J gene, D gene, clone size, CDR3 DNA, CDR3 protein. The D gene is left open where the match is weak. Where a row states a size, it is once, few, many or the class of an expanded clone; other rows omit it.

TRBV7-9	TRBJ2-1	NA	once	TGTGCCAGCAGCTTAGTCCTTTCGGGAAATGAGCAGTTCTTC	CASSLVLSGNEQFF
TRBV4-1	TRBJ2-7	NA	once	TGCGCCAGCAGCCAAACCACAGGGACACTCTACGAGCAGTACTTC	CASSQTTGTLYEQYF
TRBV14	TRBJ2-7	NA	NA	TGTGCCAGCAGCCGGGGCCTGGCGGGGAGCGAGCAGTACTTC	CASSRGLAGSEQYF
TRBV6-6	TRBJ2-7	TRBD1	NA	TGTGCCAGCAGTCGAGGGACAGGGAATTACGAGCAGTACTTC	CASSRGTGNYEQYF
TRBV9	TRBJ2-2	TRBD2	NA	TGTGCCAGCAGCGGAGGAGGAGCGGGGGCCAGCACCGGGGAGCTGTTTTTT	CASSGGGAGASTGELFF
TRBV5-4	TRBJ1-1	TRBD1	NA	TGTGCCAGCAGCTTGCTTCAGGGGGCGCAAGGTGAAGCTTTCTTT	CASSLLQGAQGEAFF
TRBV11-2	TRBJ2-5	NA	once	TGTGCCAGCAGCTCGGGACTTTGGGGAGAGACCCAGTACTTC	CASSSGLWGETQYF
TRBV29-1	TRBJ1-1	TRBD1	once	TGCAGCATGTATGGGACAGGGACCGAAGCTTTCTTT	CSMYGTGTEAFF
TRBV4-2	TRBJ2-3	NA	NA	TGTGCCAGCAGCCAAGCCCTAGCGAGCACAGATACGCAGTATTTT	CASSQALASTDTQYF
TRBV5-6	TRBJ2-3	NA	NA	TGTGCCAGCAGCTTGGCGGGGGTCCGATATTTT	CASSLAGVRYF
TRBV7-2	TRBJ2-5	TRBD2	NA	TGTGCCAGCAGCTTCGGGGGGGCCCAAGAGACCCAGTACTTC	CASSFGGAQETQYF
TRBV4-1	TRBJ1-6	NA	NA	TGCGCCAGCAGCGCAACGCCTCTCGGGGAAATTTCACCCCTCCACTTT	CASSATPLGEISPLHF
TRBV15	TRBJ2-1	TRBD2	NA	TGTGCCACCAGTCAGTTGGGGGGGTTGAGAGGGGAGCAGTTCTTC	CATSQLGGLRGEQFF
TRBV5-1	TRBJ1-6	NA	NA	TGCGCCAGCAGCTTTAACAGGGCCAATAATTCACCCCTCCACTTT	CASSFNRANNSPLHF
TRBV7-9	TRBJ2-1	TRBD2	few	TGTGCCAGCAGCACGACTAGCCCGGGGGACAATGAGCAGTTCTTC	CASSTTSPGDNEQFF
TRBV29-1	TRBJ2-3	NA	NA	TGCAGCGTGGACCAGGGTTACACAGATACGCAGTATTTT	CSVDQGYTDTQYF
TRBV5-1	TRBJ2-7	TRBD1	NA	TGCGCCAGCAGCGCGGGGACAGGAAAATACGAGCAGTACTTC	CASSAGTGKYEQYF
TRBV30	TRBJ2-5	NA	NA	TGTGCCTGGAGTGGAGCGGAGACCCAGTACTTC	CAWSGAETQYF
TRBV19	TRBJ1-4	TRBD1	NA	TGTGCCAGTAGTATATCCTCTTACAGGGGGCGGTCGGCTAATGAAAAACTGTTTTTT	CASSISSYRGRSANEKLFF
TRBV18	TRBJ1-4	NA	NA	TGTGCCAGCTCACCGACAGCAACTAATGAAAAACTGTTTTTT	CASSPTATNEKLFF
TRBV7-6	TRBJ2-1	TRBD2	NA	TGTGCCAGCAGCTTAATAGCGGGGGGGAGGGATGAGCAGTTCTTC	CASSLIAGGRDEQFF
TRBV28	TRBJ2-5	TRBD1	NA	TGTGCCAGCAGTTTATACGCCGACAGGGGAGAGACCCAGTACTTC	CASSLYADRGETQYF
TRBV13	TRBJ2-4	NA	NA	TGTGCCAGCAGCTTAGGTGGCGGGGGCAACGGCAAAAACATTCAGTACTTC	CASSLGGGGNGKNIQYF
TRBV9	TRBJ1-3	TRBD1	NA	TGTGCCAGCGGACAGGGTATCGGAAACACCATATATTTT	CASGQGIGNTIYF
TRBV30	TRBJ1-1	NA	NA	TGTGCCTGGAGTGTAGGGCGGGGGAACACTGAAGCTTTCTTT	CAWSVGRGNTEAFF
TRBV9	TRBJ2-3	NA	NA	TGTGCCAGCAGCGTATTTCAGGGACTCAGCACAGATACGCAGTATTTT	CASSVFQGLSTDTQYF
TRBV6-1	TRBJ1-6	TRBD1	few	TGTGCCAGTATGAACCGGGACAGGGTAGGTTCACCCCTCCACTTT	CASMNRDRVGSPLHF
TRBV5-4	TRBJ1-6	NA	NA	TGTGCCAGCAGCCTCAGGGGTAACTCCTATAATTCACCCCTCCACTTT	CASSLRGNSYNSPLHF
TRBV4-2	TRBJ1-2	NA	NA	TGTGCCAGCAGCCAAGCACAGGGAACTAACTATGGCTACACCTTC	CASSQAQGTNYGYTF
TRBV6-5	TRBJ2-7	TRBD1	NA	TGTGCCAGCAGTTCGGGACAGAATGAGGTGTTAGGGCAGTACTTC	CASSSGQNEVLGQYF
TRBV29-1	TRBJ2-3	TRBD2	NA	TGCAGCGTGGTAGCGGGAAGCACAGATACGCAGTATTTT	CSVVAGSTDTQYF
TRBV19	TRBJ1-5	NA	once	TGTGCCAGTAGTATAGGGCGGGGTCAGCCCCAGCATTTT	CASSIGRGQPQHF
TRBV4-2	TRBJ1-4	TRBD1	NA	TGTGCCAGCAGCCAAGATGCCTCCGGGACAGCTAATGAAAAACTGTTTTTT	CASSQDASGTANEKLFF
TRBV2	TRBJ2-3	TRBD2	NA	TGTGCCAGCAGGGGACTAGCGGTGAGCACAGATACGCAGTATTTT	CASRGLAVSTDTQYF
TRBV6-5	TRBJ1-2	NA	NA	TGTGCCAGCAGTTACTCGAAGGCGGGTGGCTACACCTTC	CASSYSKAGGYTF
TRBV6-1	TRBJ1-5	NA	NA	TGTGCCAGCAGTGCGGTACGAAATAGCAATCAGCCCCAGCATTTT	CASSAVRNSNQPQHF
TRBV7-9	TRBJ1-1	NA	once	TGTGCCAGCAGTTTACAGGAGAACACTGAAGCTTTCTTT	CASSLQENTEAFF
TRBV6-1	TRBJ1-5	NA	NA	TGTGCCAGCAGGGCCGAGGGAAATCAGCCCCAGCATTTT	CASRAEGNQPQHF
TRBV5-1	TRBJ1-2	TRBD1	NA	TGCGCCAGCAGCTTGGCCGGGACAGGAGGAGCTAACTATGGCTACACCTTC	CASSLAGTGGANYGYTF